This T cell receptor beta chain was captured by sequencing in a study of Graves' ophthalmopathy and Graves' hyperthyroidism. Notes on the study in general: Sensitivity of about 70% and specificity of roughly 72% were achieved by the model that predicted ophthalmopathy progression.

This clonotype showed up many times. The antigen is unknown. Pregnant or lactating patients and those with other autoimmune diseases or uncontrolled infections were excluded. The evidence that diagnosis relied on was clinical symptoms, serum thyroxine, TRAb, thyroid ultrasound and orbital computed tomography. PBMCs were density-gradient isolated from approximately 9.8 ml fresh blood. V lost 8 bases and J lost 3, with 17 bases in between. The CDR3 consists of 14 residues. Germline V lookup: CDR1 SEHNR, CDR2 FQNEAQ (reference sequence). Using RNA transcripts, the TCR beta CDR3 regions were amplified. HTBI primers served in a first-round RT-PCR, which a second-round multiplex PCR followed. MiXCR, applied by TCRdb to the multiplex PCR reads, yields one record per CDR3 protein. The sample lists 400,000 to 450,000 distinct CDR3 sequences; around 21% were seen once.

This receptor was taken from a woman under 30 with stable Graves' hyperthyroidism. The V gene is TRBV7-9, the J gene TRBJ2-7; D may be TRBD1 (6 bases). Sequences were obtained from peripheral blood. The CDR3 DNA reads as TGTGCCAGCTCCGTAGACAGGAGCCACTACGAGCAGTACTTC. Translating it yields CASSVDRSHYEQYF.